A single sample is the source of the 2 T cell receptor beta chains below, sequenced in a study of shared clonotypes between healthy human individuals. TCRdb keeps only in-frame clones here, not all; method: immunoSEQ multiplex PCR. The sample yields under 1,100,000 clones, 75% seen once. Material: memory CD4+ T cells sorted from blood. The subset was: CD45RA-negative fraction. Source of these receptors: a man in his late teens or twenties in good health.

The chain links TRBV27 to TRBJ2-1; D is tentatively TRBD1 or TRBD2 (5 bases each). Germline V gene sequence: CDR1 MNHEY, CDR2 SMNVEV (reference sequence). The CDR3 runs to 15 residues. V lost 5 bases, J lost 0 bases, and 11 bases lay in between. The CDR3 nucleotides are TGTGCCAGCAGTCCAAGGGGACCCTCCTACAATGAGCAGTTCTTC. Residues: CASSPRGPSYNEQFF.

The chain has TRBV6-1 and TRBJ1-4; no clear D. Germline CDR1 reads MNHNS; CDR2 reads SASEGT. The V gene lost 6 bases and the J gene lost 4 bases, with 9 bases spanning the gap. CDR3 length equals 13 residues. CDR3 loop: CASSPRLNEKLFF. CDR3 DNA: TGTGCCAGCAGCCCACGTCTTAATGAAAAACTGTTTTTT.